This TCR beta chain was recovered during a study of metastatic and nonmetastatic thyroid tumors. No patient received treatment before thyroid surgery. V lost 3 bases, J lost 4 bases, and 10 bases lay in between. CDR1 is DFQATT, CDR2 SNEGSKA, per germline (reference sequence). This CDR3 comprises 13 residues. TCRdb re-called clones via MiXCR from the PCR reads. The table includes some 20,000 clones, 16% detected once. The TCR sequence derives from a male donor with papillary thyroid cancer or a benign thyroid nodule (not recorded which). Some clones in this sample may be carry-over from other donors' samples. The sequenced sample was blood. The genes are TRBV20-1 and TRBJ2-1; the D gene is possibly TRBD2 (6 bases). CDR3 protein: CSASGGDYNEQFF. In nucleotides, the CDR3 is TGCAGTGCTAGTGGCGGGGATTACAATGAGCAGTTCTTC.